The text below deals with one TCR beta chain. This entry comes from a study of T cell changes during pregnancy in multiple sclerosis. Some clones are missing from TCRdb's copy, which holds only in-frame ones; the method was immunoSEQ multiplex PCR. The table lists roughly 59,000 clones, roughly 92% of them singletons. This receptor was taken from a female donor with multiple sclerosis, enrolled in a pregnancy study. The sample here was CD8+ T cells from peripheral blood mononuclear cells, taken in the second trimester of pregnancy.

CDR3 in DNA: TGTGCCAGCAGTTACTCGATAGGGGGGGGCGCCTATGGCTACACCTTC. Translating gives CASSYSIGGGAYGYTF. The chain has TRBV6-5 and TRBJ1-2; possibly TRBD1 for D (6 bases). This CDR3 is built from 16 residues. Trimming stripped 0 bases from V and 4 bases from J, with 15 bases between. CDR1 and CDR2 from the germline V gene are MNHEY and SVGAGI.